The 14 T cell receptor beta chains reported below all come from one sample, sequenced in a study of blood T cell repertoires in COVID-19 (dated by TCRdb to the early 2020s). Preparation of the library involved the immunoSEQ multiplex PCR assay. TCRdb holds this immuneACCESS table with in-frame rearrangements only. Some clones are missing; in checked studies, unresolved V genes explain under half, and the rest has no known cause. The sample records some 200,000 clones, about 86% of which are singletons. Together, the top ten hold about an eighth of the sample. Sequencing was performed on peripheral blood. Receptor source: a woman in her 70s with COVID-19, enrolled during active disease.

The V gene is TRBV5-4, the J gene TRBJ1-6; 8 bases line up with TRBD1. The CDR3 covers 15 residues. V was clipped by 0 bases and J by 10 bases; unmatched bases: 6. Germline lookup yields CDR1 SGHNT and CDR2 YYREEE (reference sequence). The CDR3 DNA reads as TGTGCCAGCAGCTTGGACTCAGGGGGCGTCTCACCCCTCCACTTT. It encodes CASSLDSGGVSPLHF.

V is TRBV19 and J is TRBJ1-5; 11 bases are shared with TRBD1. The CDR3 loop spans 18 amino acids. V lost 5 bases to trimming and J lost 4 bases; unmatched junction nucleotides: 13. Looked up from germline, CDR1 is LNHDA and CDR2 is SQIVND (reference sequence). The CDR3 DNA sequence: TGTGCCAGTAGTGCAAAGCCGAGGACAGGGGGCCAAAATCAGCCCCAGCATTTT. This codes for CASSAKPRTGGQNQPQHF.

This clone came up once. V usage is TRBV27 and J usage is TRBJ2-3; TRBD2 agrees at 8 bases. CDR1 is MNHEY, CDR2 SMNVEV, per germline (reference sequence). The CDR3 is 18 amino acids. The ends lost 2 bases at V and 7 bases at J; junction bases unmatched: 17. The CDR3 here is CASSLGQGEAGVSNTQYF. DNA of the CDR3: TGTGCCAGCAGTTTAGGGCAGGGTGAAGCGGGAGTGAGCAATACGCAGTATTTT.

The chain has TRBV27 and TRBJ1-1; 8 nucleotides agree with TRBD1. From germline, CDR1 is MNHEY and CDR2 SMNVEV (reference sequence). With 6 bases clipped from V and 7 bases from J, the junction kept 7 bases outside the gene matches. The CDR3 has 13 residues. The CDR3 bases are TGTGCCAGCAGATCAGGGGGCGAAATTGAAGCTTTCTTT. This gives the protein CASRSGGEIEAFF.

The chain couples TRBV2 to TRBJ1-1; the D is unclear. Trimming stripped 4 bases from V and 3 bases from J, with 15 bases between. In germline, CDR1 is SNHLY, CDR2 FYNNEI. The CDR3 has 15 residues. CDR3: CASSVQLVVDTEAFF. The CDR3 nucleotides read TGTGCCAGCAGTGTACAGTTAGTGGTGGACACTGAAGCTTTCTTT.

The V gene is TRBV9, the J gene TRBJ1-2, with 8 bases identical to TRBD1. The CDR3 is 14 amino acids. CDR1 SGDLS and CDR2 YYNGEE come from the germline V gene. The V and J ends lost 3 bases and 8 bases, in that order; junction bases with no gene match: 9. CDR3 sequence: CASSASTGEQGYTF. The CDR3 nucleotides are TGTGCCAGCAGCGCATCGACAGGGGAGCAGGGCTACACCTTC.

The V call is TRBV4-2, the J call TRBJ2-7; tentatively, D is TRBD1 (6 bases). V lost 4 bases to trimming and J lost 2 bases, with 15 bases between them. There are 15 residues in the CDR3. Germline V gene lookup returns CDR1 LGHNA and CDR2 YNFKEQ. This chain's CDR3 is CASSLHRDKTYEQYF. CDR3 in DNA: TGTGCCAGCAGCCTCCACCGGGACAAAACCTACGAGCAGTACTTC.

This chain links TRBV30 with TRBJ2-7, with TRBD2 matching 7 bases. This CDR3 region has 15 residues. CDR1 and CDR2 (germline): GTSNPN, SVGIG (reference sequence). After removal of 5 bases from V and 4 bases from J, the junction contained 14 bases not matched to a gene. CDR3 coding DNA: TGTGCCTGGGGAACGCCCGATGCTAGCGGATACGAGCAGTACTTC. It is translated as CAWGTPDASGYEQYF.

J is TRBJ2-1 and V is TRBV20-1; D not resolved. The CDR3 totals 12 residues. Per the germline V gene, CDR1 is DFQATT and CDR2 is SNEGSKA (reference sequence). Trimming shortened V by 3 bases and J by 3 bases, and 6 bases separated the two germline ends. The CDR3 DNA sequence: TGCAGTGCTAGTTGGCTCTACAATGAGCAGTTCTTC. Its translation: CSASWLYNEQFF.

This clone has a single count. This chain uses TRBV28 with TRBJ2-7; D is uncertain. The CDR3 sequence is 14 residues long. Trimming cost V 5 bases and J 0 bases, with 11 bases left between them. Germline V gives CDR1 MDHEN, CDR2 SYDVKM. The CDR3 region is CASSPQVDSYEQYF. DNA of the CDR3: TGTGCCAGCAGTCCGCAGGTGGACTCCTACGAGCAGTACTTC.

This chain connects TRBV4-2 to TRBJ2-5; the D gene is possibly TRBD2 (7 bases). The CDR3 runs to 16 residues. V shed 3 bases and J shed 1 base, with 15 bases lying between them. The V gene's germline CDR1 is LGHNA and CDR2 YNFKEQ. CDR3 protein: CASSQRGRGGQETQYF. The CDR3 DNA reads as TGTGCCAGCAGCCAGAGGGGGAGGGGAGGCCAAGAGACCCAGTACTTC.

The CDR3, as DNA: TGTGCCAGCACCCCTGTATCTCTGGTAGCCGCCGGGGAGCTGTTTTTT. Its protein is CASTPVSLVAAGELFF. V usage is TRBV7-9 and J usage is TRBJ2-2; D is unresolved. From germline, CDR1 is SEHNR and CDR2 FQNEAQ (reference sequence). This CDR3 is 16 amino acids long. Trimming removed 7 bases at V and 6 bases at J, with 21 bases between.

In the case of this clone: The sample holds other DNA sequences that translate to the same CDR3. J is TRBJ1-5 and V is TRBV2, with D possibly being TRBD1 (5 bases). The CDR3 length is 15 residues. Germline values: CDR1 SNHLY, CDR2 FYNNEI. V was pared by 4 bases and J by 4 bases, with 14 bases between. In DNA, the CDR3 is TGTGCCAGCAGTGTGACGGGGGATTCGAATCAGCCCCAGCATTTT. Encoded protein: CASSVTGDSNQPQHF. Full variable domain (rest looked up from reference TRBV2 and TRBJ1-5): EPEVTQTPSHQVTQMGQEVILRCVPISNHLYFYWYRQILGQKVEFLVSFYNNEISEKSEIFDDQFSVERPDGSNFTLKIRSTKLEDSAMYFCASSVTGDSNQPQHFGDGTRLSIL.

The V gene is TRBV6-5, the J gene TRBJ1-1; D is ambiguous. V was cut by 6 bases and J by 3 bases, with 14 bases left in between. Germline CDR1 and CDR2: MNHEY and SVGAGI. The CDR3 totals 14 residues. CDR3 in amino acids: CASSRARQDTEAFF. The DNA for the CDR3 is TGTGCCAGCAGCCGCGCCAGGCAGGACACTGAAGCTTTCTTT.